This T cell receptor (beta chain) was identified in a study of beta chain features in type 1 diabetes (dated by TCRdb to the late 2010s). Study-level background: Mean age, gender distribution, total cell number and subset yield did not differ between patients and healthy donors. A total of roughly 99 million sorted cells were examined across all samples, and the number of cells per subset was strongly correlated with RNA yield. In the study, recently diagnosed type 1 diabetes patients and matched healthy donors were compared on the TCRB repertoires of their sorted circulating CD4+ T cell subsets. Regulatory and stem cell-like memory subsets were obtained from only 8 patients and roughly 8 healthy donors, while naive and central memory subsets were obtained from all 30 or so donors.

The entire isolated RNA was reverse transcribed using the High Capacity cDNA Reverse Transcription Kit, and thus expressed TCRB transcripts were sequenced. Deep immunoSEQ sequencing was applied to naive, central memory and regulatory T cell samples, giving an average of about 3.7 million total reads per sample. Sorted cells were lysed in RLT buffer and RNA was extracted with DNase-treated RNeasy Micro or Mini kits, depending on cell number. Each cell subset was processed on its own to prevent cross-contamination, while patient and healthy donor samples were processed together. The immunoSEQ multiplex PCR was used to amplify TCRB sequences from cDNA, yielding 87-bp fragments that span the CDR3 region. Sequencing of the amplicons was done on the Illumina HiSeq platform. The paper's data handling went like this. Synthetic template baselines were used to correct PCR bias computationally, reads within Hamming distance 2 were collapsed together, and singletons that could not be merged were discarded. Reads were aligned to IMGT to assign V, D and J genes, CDR3 length, and insertions or deletions at six rearrangement sites. Within each subset, clonotype counts were normalized to the number of sorted cells before true diversity and Gini coefficients were calculated with the tcR R package. The overlap coefficient, calculated on TCRB nucleotide sequences, was used to measure repertoire sharing. Out-of-frame TCRB sequences from naive cells were analyzed to stand in for the pre-selection repertoire. Held by TCRdb, this immuneACCESS table contains in-frame sequences only and omits some clones. Under half of the omission traces to an unresolved V gene where checked; the cause of the rest is unknown. V and J calls and clone size are copied from that table; D and trimming were computed from the DNA. Across this sample there are fewer than 350,000 clones, with around 16% seen only once. The biggest ten clones account for roughly 0.015% of the sample.

CDR1 is given as SNHLY and CDR2 as FYNNEI, both from the germline V gene. Counted from cysteine to phenylalanine, this CDR3 has 13 amino acids. The DNA shown is the 39-base CDR3, in frame from base 1. Trimming at the junction amounts to 4 bases on V and 9 bases on J, and the germline ends lie 14 bases apart. This clone was observed a few times. Its antigen is still unknown. Qualities for individual bases were not recorded, and no much larger clone is one base off. The investigation overall reported the following: Because small numbers of individuals were included in the HLA sub-analyses, any influence of HLA type on TCRB rearrangement was left unresolved. The naive, central memory and regulatory TCRB repertoires appeared to resemble one another more closely among patients than among healthy donors. PCR might favor shorter templates, but patient and control samples were amplified and corrected together, so any skew would affect both groups equally. Type 1 diabetes patients showed a moderate but significant shortening of TCRB CDR3 length in all four CD4+ subsets. Because cDNA rather than genomic DNA was sequenced, highly expressing activated cells could have been over-represented, although no difference in activation and CD3 levels was found between groups. At VDJ recombination sites, patients with type 1 diabetes made fewer insertions and deleted more nucleotides, a pattern implying thymic rearrangement abnormalities.

From each donor, a single peripheral blood sample of around 120 mL on average was drawn into heparinised tubes. A BD FACSAria II and a panel including CD45RO, CCR7, CD25, CD127, CD95 and CD27 were used to sort naive, central memory, regulatory and stem cell-like memory CD4+ T cells. All sorted populations exceeded 95% purity. PBMCs were isolated right away by Lymphoprep density gradient centrifugation and were stained directly, without culture. To minimize batch effects, samples were stained and sorted in pairs, one healthy donor with one patient per experiment. The sequenced material came from naive CD4+ T cells from blood. Explained via the paper, the cell subset or site label denotes: true naive CD4+ T cells. The receptor was derived from a man aged 18 to 29 with type 1 diabetes. The V gene is TRBV2 and the J gene is TRBJ2-3; the D gene is possibly TRBD2, with 5 bases matching. The CDR3 region has the sequence CASSGAGAGTQYF. The DNA sequence follows: TGTGCCAGCAGTGGGGCGGGCGCAGGCACGCAGTATTTT. Extended through the reference TRBV2 and TRBJ2-3 proteins, this CDR3 yields the full variable domain: EPEVTQTPSHQVTQMGQEVILRCVPISNHLYFYWYRQILGQKVEFLVSFYNNEISEKSEIFDDQFSVERPDGSNFTLKIRSTKLEDSAMYFCASSGAGAGTQYFGPGTRLTVL.